Reported below is one TCR beta chain. Its antigen remains unidentified. The data originate from a study of T cells after yellow fever vaccination. Across the whole study: Fractions with few cells were prepared using SMART-Seq v4 Ultra Low Input.

Findings and caveats of the study: Reappearance after the booster was observed for most primary-vaccination clones (roughly 97% CD4, roughly 88% CD8). A weaker but faster secondary response was observed, peaking on day 5 versus 15.

Trimming took 4 bases from V and 6 from J; bases not matched to a gene: 6. This CDR3 spans 13 amino acids. The germline CDR1 and CDR2 sequences are GTSNPN and SVGIG (reference sequence). Template-switching 5'RACE yielded the TCR cDNA; a universal primer site and UMIs were added in the process. Using its own MiXCR run on the 5' RACE reads, TCRdb lists one record per CDR3 protein. Altogether approximately 330,000 distinct CDR3 sequences are present, roughly an eighth being singletons, with the ten largest covering more than 3%. The rearrangement joins TRBV30 to TRBJ2-7; 10 bases line up with TRBD2. The material was CD4+ T cells sorted from PBMCs, obtained 15 days after the yellow fever booster vaccination. The clonotype was recovered from a man aged 18 to 30 who received the YFV17D yellow fever vaccine. CDR3 nucleotide sequence: TGTGCCTGGACGTTAGCGGGGGGAGGCGAGCAGTACTTC. Its protein product is CAWTLAGGGEQYF.